A single sample gave rise to the 6 T cell receptor beta chains below, sequenced in a study of tumor and adjacent non-tumor tissue in lung cancer. A modified ARM-PCR protocol with three rounds of nested PCR amplified TCRbeta. One entry per CDR3 protein, called by TCRdb with MiXCR from the multiplex PCR reads. The sample yields 60,000 to 100,000 distinct CDR3 sequences, less than 85% seen once. The template was RNA from unsorted bulk tissue. The normal lung tissue was taken more than 3 cm from the tumor edge. Material: distant non-tumor lung tissue. Source of these receptors: a man in his 70s with non-small cell lung cancer.

In this sample, this clonotype turned up a few times. A much bigger clone sits one base away, suggesting this may be a read error. This chain connects TRBV12-3 or TRBV12-4 to TRBJ2-3; a weak D match, TRBD1 (6 bases). V lost 5 bases to trimming and J lost 6 bases, with 12 bases between them. This CDR3 has 13 amino acids. CDR3 bases: TGTGCCAGCAGTCCAGGGGACGTCGATACGCAGTATTTT. Translating it yields CASSPGDVDTQYF.

The sample holds many counts of this clonotype. The chain links TRBV28 to TRBJ2-3; 14 nucleotides match TRBD2. V trimming: 8 bases; J trimming: 7 bases; junction bases outside the gene matches: 8. Germline assignment: CDR1 MDHEN and CDR2 SYDVKM. The CDR3 contains 15 residues. DNA of the CDR3: TGTGCCAGCGGGGGACTAGCGGGGGCGGGAAATACGCAGTATTTT. It specifies CASGGLAGAGNTQYF.

Notes on this clonotype: A read error may account for a junction end that differs from germline. The V and J genes are TRBV12-3 or TRBV12-4 and TRBJ1-1; unclear D gene. The CDR3 totals 12 residues. The CDR3 DNA reads as TGTGCCAGCAGAACTAGGCGCACTGAAGATTTCTTT. It yields the protein CASRTRRTEDFF.

The CDR3 loop is CACTLELASTDTQYF. The CDR3 nucleotides read TGTGCCTGCACCTTAGAACTGGCTAGCACAGATACGCAGTATTTT. The J gene is TRBJ2-3, the V gene TRBV11-2, with no clear D. This CDR3 comprises 15 residues. V shed 11 bases and J shed 0 bases, with 18 bases lying between them. Germline V lookup: CDR1 SGHAT, CDR2 FQNNGV.

Worth noting for this clonotype: One end of the junction varies from germline; a read error may be responsible. The rearrangement links TRBV11-1 to TRBJ1-2; D is ambiguous. Germline CDR1 is SGHAT and CDR2 is FQDESV (reference sequence). The CDR3 runs to 12 residues. In DNA form, the CDR3 reads TGTGTCAGCAGCTTATACAGATTTGGTTACACCTTC. Translation gives CVSSLYRFGYTF.

Remarks on this clonotype: A read error may account for a junction end that differs from germline. V is TRBV6-2 or TRBV6-3 and J is TRBJ2-2; TRBD1 aligns across 10 bases. This CDR3 spans 15 amino acids. The germline V gene has CDR1 MNHEY and CDR2 SVGEGT. The CDR3 here is CTSNPGTGDTGEMFF. DNA for the CDR3: TGTACCAGCAATCCCGGGACAGGGGACACCGGGGAGATGTTTTTT.